This TCR beta chain was observed in a study of shared T cell receptors in the human thymus. The J segment lost 4 bases and the V segment lost 1 base, leaving 6 bases of the junction unmatched. In germline, CDR1 is SGHTA, CDR2 FQGTGA. CDR3 size: 16 residues. Here immunoSEQ multiplex PCR was the method, and the copy in TCRdb shows in-frame clones only, minus some. The table lists over 65,000 clones, over 90% of them singletons. The TCR originated in a human donor. This chain links TRBV7-3 with TRBJ2-2; the match to TRBD1 covers 7 bases. Sequencing was done on a sample of thymocytes. The CDR3 nucleotides are TGTGCCAGCAGCTTAAATACAGGGGAAGGCACCGGGGAGCTGTTTTTT. The encoded protein is CASSLNTGEGTGELFF.